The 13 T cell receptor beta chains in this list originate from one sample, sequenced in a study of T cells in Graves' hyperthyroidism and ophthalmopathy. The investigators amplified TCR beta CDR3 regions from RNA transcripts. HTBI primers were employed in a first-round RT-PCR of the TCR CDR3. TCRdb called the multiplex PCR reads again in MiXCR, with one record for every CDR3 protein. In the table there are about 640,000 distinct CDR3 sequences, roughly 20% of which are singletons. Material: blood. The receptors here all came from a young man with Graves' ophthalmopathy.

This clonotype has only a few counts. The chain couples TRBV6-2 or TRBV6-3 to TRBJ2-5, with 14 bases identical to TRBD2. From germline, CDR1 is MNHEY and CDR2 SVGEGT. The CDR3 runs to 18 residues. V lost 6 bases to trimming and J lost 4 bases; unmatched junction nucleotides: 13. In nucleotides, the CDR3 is TGTGCCAGCAGCCTAGACACCGGGACTAGCGGGAGTGTAGAGACCCAGTACTTC. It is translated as CASSLDTGTSGSVETQYF.

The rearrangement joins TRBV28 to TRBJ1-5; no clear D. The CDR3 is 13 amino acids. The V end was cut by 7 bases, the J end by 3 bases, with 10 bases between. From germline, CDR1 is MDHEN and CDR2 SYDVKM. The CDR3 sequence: CASIPGYNQPQHF. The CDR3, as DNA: TGTGCCAGCATCCCTGGGTACAATCAGCCCCAGCATTTT.

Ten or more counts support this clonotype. The CDR3 here is CASSQGAVYEQYF. The CDR3, as DNA: TGTGCCAGCAGCCAGGGGGCTGTCTACGAGCAGTACTTC. The chain recombines TRBV12-3 or TRBV12-4 with TRBJ2-7; 8 bases line up with TRBD1. The CDR3 totals 13 residues. The junction had 4 bases not matched to a gene; V was cut back by 6 bases and J by 3 bases.

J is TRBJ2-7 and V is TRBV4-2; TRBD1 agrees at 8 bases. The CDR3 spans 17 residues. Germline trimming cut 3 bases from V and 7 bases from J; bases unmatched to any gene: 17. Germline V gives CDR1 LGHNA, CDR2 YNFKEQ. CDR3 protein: CASSQAHTVDRVGEQYF. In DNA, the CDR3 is TGTGCCAGCAGCCAGGCTCACACCGTGGACAGGGTTGGGGAGCAGTACTTC.

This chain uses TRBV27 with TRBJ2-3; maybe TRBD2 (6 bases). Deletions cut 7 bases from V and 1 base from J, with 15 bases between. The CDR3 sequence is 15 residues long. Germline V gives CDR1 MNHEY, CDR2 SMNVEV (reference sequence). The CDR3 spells CASKKRREGTDTQYF. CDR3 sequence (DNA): TGTGCCAGCAAAAAGCGGAGGGAGGGCACAGATACGCAGTATTTT.

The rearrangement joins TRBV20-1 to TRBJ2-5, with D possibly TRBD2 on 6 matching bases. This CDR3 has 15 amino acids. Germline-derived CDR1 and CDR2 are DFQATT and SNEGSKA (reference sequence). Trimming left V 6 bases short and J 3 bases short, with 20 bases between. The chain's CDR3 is CSAQPAGPQKETQYF. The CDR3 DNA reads TGCAGTGCCCAGCCTGCGGGACCACAAAAAGAGACCCAGTACTTC.

The CDR3 nucleotides read TGTGCCAGCGGGGTAGCGGGATCGGGCACAGATACGCAGTATTTT. It encodes CASGVAGSGTDTQYF. The chain uses TRBV6-1 and TRBJ2-3; 8 bases are a match to TRBD2. This CDR3 has 15 residues. Germline V gene sequence: CDR1 MNHNS, CDR2 SASEGT. Losses at the gene ends were 8 bases for V and 1 base for J; bases not matched to a gene: 8.

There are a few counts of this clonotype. The CDR3 sequence: CSDRETGYNEQFF. The CDR3 region has the DNA TGCAGCGACCGAGAGACCGGCTACAATGAGCAGTTCTTC. V is TRBV29-1 and J is TRBJ2-1; D gene unclear. The germline CDR1 and CDR2 sequences are SQVTM and ANQGSEA. The CDR3 has 13 amino acids. Trimming stripped 7 bases from V and 3 bases from J, with 13 bases between.

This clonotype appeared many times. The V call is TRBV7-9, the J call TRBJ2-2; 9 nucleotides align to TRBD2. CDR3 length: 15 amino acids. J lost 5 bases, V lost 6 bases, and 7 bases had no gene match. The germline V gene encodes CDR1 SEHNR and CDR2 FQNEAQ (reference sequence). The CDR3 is CASRLEAGGTGELFF. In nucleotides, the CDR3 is TGTGCCAGCAGACTCGAGGCGGGAGGGACCGGGGAGCTGTTTTTT.

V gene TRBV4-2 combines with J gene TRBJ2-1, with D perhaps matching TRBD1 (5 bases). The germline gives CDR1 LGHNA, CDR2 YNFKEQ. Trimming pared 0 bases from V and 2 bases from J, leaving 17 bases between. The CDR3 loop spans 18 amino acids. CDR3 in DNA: TGTGCCAGCAGCCAAGATTTGGATGGGGCGGTACCCTACAATGAGCAGTTCTTC. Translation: CASSQDLDGAVPYNEQFF.

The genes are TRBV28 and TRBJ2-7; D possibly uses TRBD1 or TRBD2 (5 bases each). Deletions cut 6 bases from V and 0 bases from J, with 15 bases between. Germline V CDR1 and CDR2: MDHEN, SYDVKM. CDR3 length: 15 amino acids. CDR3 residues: CASRSTGRSSYEQYF. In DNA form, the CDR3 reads TGTGCCAGCAGATCCACGGGACGCAGCTCCTACGAGCAGTACTTC.

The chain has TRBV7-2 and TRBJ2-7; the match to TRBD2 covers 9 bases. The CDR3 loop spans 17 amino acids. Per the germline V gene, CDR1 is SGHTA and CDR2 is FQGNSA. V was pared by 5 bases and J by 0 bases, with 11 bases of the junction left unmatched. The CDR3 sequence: CASSRGGGSGSSYEQYF. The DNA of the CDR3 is TGTGCCAGCAGCCGGGGGGGGGGTAGCGGGAGCTCCTACGAGCAGTACTTC.

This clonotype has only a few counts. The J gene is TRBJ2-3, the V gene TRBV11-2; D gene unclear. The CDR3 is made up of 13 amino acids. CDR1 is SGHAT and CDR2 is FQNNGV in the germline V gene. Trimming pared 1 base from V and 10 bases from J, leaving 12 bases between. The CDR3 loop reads CASSLVYVDAQYF. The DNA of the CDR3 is TGTGCCAGCAGCTTAGTATACGTGGATGCGCAGTATTTT.